This T cell receptor beta chain was identified in a study of cytomegalovirus exposure and HLA in healthy donors. Worth noting for this clone: Its antigen is currently unknown.

TCRdb's table, derived via immunoSEQ multiplex PCR, lists solely in-frame clones and lacks some. Of about 180,000 clones in the sample, roughly 86% were seen once. Study outcomes and limitations: It was about 150 TCR beta chains that were listed as cytomegalovirus-associated.

The donors formed part of the roughly 120-subject validation cohort, distinct from the approximately 670-subject first cohort. The CDR3 is 11 residues long. V shed 5 bases and J shed 9 bases, with 8 bases lying between them. Germline loops: CDR1 SGHAT, CDR2 FQDESV (reference sequence). The sequenced material came from PBMCs. The receptor was isolated from a man aged 18 to 29 in good health and CMV-seropositive. The chain recombines TRBV11-1 with TRBJ1-3; D gene unclear. The CDR3 coding sequence is TGTGCCAGCAGCCTGTCGGGCACCATATATTTT. Amino acid sequence: CASSLSGTIYF.